These 8 T cell receptor beta chains were all obtained from the same sample, sequenced in a study of T-cell reconstitution after alpha-beta-depleted transplantation in children (dated by TCRdb to about 2016). The treatment or condition label corresponds to: allogeneic hematopoietic cell transplantation with graft depleted of TCRalphabeta T cells and CD19 B cells. Library generation was performed with PCR. The sequencing machine was an Illumina HiSeq 2500. Molecular barcoding was employed in the preparation of TCR libraries, with unique molecular identifiers being used to normalize TCRbeta repertoire quantification. TCRdb reworked the public reads: Q25 trimming with fastp, MiXCR clone assembly, productive beta chains retained. One record per CDR3 amino acid sequence lists the most common genes and DNA. A total of around 580,000 distinct CDR3 sequences appear in this sample, roughly 23% of them only once. 13% to 15% of the sample comes from the top ten.

The sequenced sample was PBMCs, mostly from graft donor cells, obtained 360 days after TCRalphabeta/CD19-depleted stem cell transplant. The receptors derive from a boy younger than two who had a stem cell transplant for acute myeloid leukemia, so the T cells may come from the graft donor.

The V and J genes are TRBV6-6 and TRBJ1-1; 9 bases agree with TRBD1. V lost 6 bases to trimming and J lost 5 bases; unmatched junction nucleotides: 1. The CDR3 loop spans 12 amino acids. The germline V gene encodes CDR1 MNHNY and CDR2 SVGAGI (reference sequence). CDR3 sequence (DNA): TGTGCCAGCAGGGGGACAGGGACTGAAGCTTTCTTT. It encodes CASRGTGTEAFF.

This rearrangement joins TRBV20-1 to TRBJ2-3, with 11 bases identical to TRBD2. Germline CDR1 is DFQATT and CDR2 is SNEGSKA (reference sequence). This CDR3 has 17 residues. The V gene end was trimmed by 3 bases and the J gene end by 0 bases; junction bases not matched to a gene: 8. The CDR3 region is CSASRASGGTSTDTQYF. The DNA of the CDR3 is TGCAGTGCTAGTAGGGCTAGCGGGGGGACTAGCACAGATACGCAGTATTTT.

Points on this clonotype: At one boundary the junction diverges from the germline segment, which might be a read error. V is TRBV5-1 and J is TRBJ2-3; 12 nucleotides match TRBD2. The CDR3 is 15 amino acids. Germline lookup yields CDR1 SGHRS and CDR2 YFSETQ. CDR3 sequence (DNA): TGCGCTACTTCTAGCGGGGGGGAACTCACTCGCGCCCGTTCGTTC. Its protein product is CATSSGGELTRARSF.

The rearrangement uses TRBV29-1 and TRBJ1-5; 7 positions match TRBD1. The CDR3 is made up of 13 amino acids. Germline V gene data show CDR1 as SQVTM and CDR2 as ANQGSEA. V lost 7 bases, J lost 7 bases, and 10 bases stayed unmatched. The CDR3 region is CSAAQGRSQPQHF. In DNA, the CDR3 is TGCAGCGCCGCACAGGGGCGAAGCCAGCCCCAGCATTTT.

The J gene is TRBJ2-4, the V gene TRBV20-1, with 8 nucleotides matching TRBD1. From germline, CDR1 is DFQATT and CDR2 SNEGSKA (reference sequence). CDR3 length: 16 residues. The junction had 8 bases not matched to a gene; V was cut back by 4 bases and J by 0 bases. CDR3 protein: CSATGTGLLAKNIQYF. The CDR3 nucleotides read TGCAGTGCTACCGGGACAGGCCTACTAGCCAAAAACATTCAGTACTTC.

The chain joins TRBV6-2 or TRBV6-3 to TRBJ2-3; D is undetermined. The V gene lost 0 bases and the J gene lost 5 bases, with 9 bases spanning the gap. This CDR3 spans 14 amino acids. Germline V lookup: CDR1 MNHEY, CDR2 SVGEGT. DNA of the CDR3: TGTGCCAGCAGTTACTCCCTTCGTCTAGATACGCAGTATTTT. This gives the protein CASSYSLRLDTQYF.

This clonotype was detected a few times. The CDR3 spells CASSQPTDRLSQETQYF. The CDR3 region has the DNA TGTGCCAGCAGCCAACCGACGGACAGACTTTCCCAAGAGACCCAGTACTTC. V and J are TRBV7-2 and TRBJ2-5, with D tentatively TRBD1 (6 bases). From germline, CDR1 is SGHTA and CDR2 FQGNSA. The CDR3 sequence is 17 residues long. The V and J ends lost 5 bases and 1 base respectively, with 20 bases between them.

This clonotype occurred a few times. The rearrangement links TRBV29-1 to TRBJ1-2; D might be TRBD1 (6 bases). Germline lookup yields CDR1 SQVTM and CDR2 ANQGSEA. V was shortened by 4 bases and J by 4 bases, with 19 bases between the two germline ends. The CDR3 sequence is 15 residues long. CDR3 sequence: CSVGEGTSLGYGYTF. In nucleotides, the CDR3 is TGCAGCGTTGGGGAGGGGACATCGCTTGGCTATGGCTACACCTTC.